The 6 T cell receptor beta chains below come from one sample, sequenced in a study of human T cells and chemical hapten exposure. MiXCR, applied by TCRdb to the 5' RACE reads, yields one record per CDR3 protein. The repertoire holds around 140,000 distinct CDR3 sequences, with 4.1% as singletons. Unfractionated whole blood yielded total RNA. These receptors came from a female donor in good health.

This clonotype was seen more than once but under ten times. The chain joins TRBV5-6 to TRBJ2-1; D uncertain. The CDR3 sequence is 13 residues long. Trimming removed 2 bases from V and 5 bases from J, with 8 bases in between. Per the germline V gene, CDR1 is SGHDT and CDR2 is YYEEEE. CDR3 in amino acids: CASSFDPDNEQFF. CDR3 DNA sequence: TGTGCCAGCAGCTTTGACCCTGACAATGAGCAGTTCTTC.

This clonotype was counted at least ten times. V gene TRBV5-1 combines with J gene TRBJ1-1, with 8 bases fitting TRBD1. V gave up 3 bases and J gave up 4 bases; unmatched junction bases: 5. Looked up from germline, CDR1 is SGHRS and CDR2 is YFSETQ. The CDR3 has 14 amino acids. This CDR3 is CASSSQGAGTEAFF. CDR3 in DNA: TGCGCCAGCAGCTCCCAGGGGGCCGGCACTGAAGCTTTCTTT.

This clonotype was seen only a few times. The gene calls are TRBV20-1 and TRBJ2-3; D perhaps matches TRBD1 (6 bases). Germline CDR1 and CDR2: DFQATT and SNEGSKA (reference sequence). The CDR3 runs 17 residues. Trimming took 3 bases from V and 0 from J, leaving 19 bases between them. DNA for the CDR3: TGCAGTGCTAGCTCCCTCCGGGACACCAGGAGCACAGATACGCAGTATTTT. Translated: CSASSLRDTRSTDTQYF.

This clonotype was counted ten times or more. The chain carries TRBV5-4 and TRBJ1-2; D is perhaps TRBD1 (5 bases). Looked up from germline, CDR1 is SGHNT and CDR2 is YYREEE (reference sequence). V was trimmed by 5 bases and J by 1 base, leaving 12 bases between them. There are 14 residues in the CDR3. This chain's CDR3 is CASSSGRNNYGYTF. The CDR3, as DNA: TGTGCCAGCAGTTCGGGACGGAATAACTATGGCTACACCTTC.

This clonotype was detected many times. The rearrangement joins TRBV6-2 or TRBV6-3 to TRBJ2-3; 7 bases are shared with TRBD1. J lost 4 bases, V lost 1 base, and 5 bases had no gene match. The CDR3 has 15 amino acids. CDR1 and CDR2 from the germline V gene are MNHEY and SVGEGT. The CDR3 nucleotides read TGTGCCAGCAGTTACTTCCGGACAGGATCAGATACGCAGTATTTT. The encoded protein is CASSYFRTGSDTQYF.

This clonotype has a count of ten or more. V is TRBV6-6 and J is TRBJ1-2; 7 bases line up with TRBD1. The germline CDR1 and CDR2 sequences are MNHNY and SVGAGI (reference sequence). This CDR3 region has 13 residues. The V and J ends lost 5 bases and 5 bases, in that order; junction bases with no gene match: 5. This CDR3 reads CASSDAGGYGYTF. In DNA form, the CDR3 reads TGTGCCAGCAGTGATGCAGGGGGGTATGGCTACACCTTC.